A single sample gave rise to the 22 T cell receptor beta chains below, sequenced in a study of blood T cell repertoires in COVID-19. Sequenced by immunoSEQ multiplex PCR; TCRdb stores in-frame clones only, minus some. The repertoire consists of approximately 210,000 clones, with approximately 90% occurring once and the leading ten covering more than 2%. Sequences were obtained from PBMCs or T cells enriched from blood (not recorded which). These receptors all stem from a woman aged 25 to 45 who had recovered from COVID-19.

V gene TRBV6-2 or TRBV6-3 combines with J gene TRBJ2-4; D may be TRBD2 (5 bases). The V gene's germline CDR1 is MNHEY and CDR2 SVGEGT. This CDR3 has 18 amino acids. V lost 6 bases and J lost 7, with 28 bases in between. The CDR3 sequence is CASSLRDLRLPALNIQYF. Written as DNA, the CDR3 is TGTGCCAGCAGCCTGAGGGATTTGAGGTTGCCTGCCTTGAACATTCAGTACTTC.

This chain links TRBV5-6 with TRBJ2-7; 10 nucleotides agree with TRBD1. Germline V gene data show CDR1 as SGHDT and CDR2 as YYEEEE. CDR3 length equals 14 residues. The V and J ends lost 3 bases and 2 bases, in that order; junction bases with no gene match: 2. The CDR3 spells CASSSGTGAYEQYF. DNA of the CDR3: TGTGCCAGCAGCTCCGGGACAGGGGCCTACGAGCAGTACTTC. The whole variable domain, filled in from reference TRBV5-6 and TRBJ2-7, reads DAGVTQSPTHLIKTRGQQVTLRCSPKSGHDTVSWYQQALGQGPQFIFQYYEEEERQRGNFPDRFSGHQFPNYSSELNVNALLLGDSALYLCASSSGTGAYEQYFGPGTRLTVT.

V is TRBV29-1 and J is TRBJ2-2; the match to TRBD2 covers 12 bases. Germline values: CDR1 SQVTM, CDR2 ANQGSEA. The CDR3 totals 16 residues. After removal of 4 bases from V and 1 base from J, the junction contained 4 bases not matched to a gene. The DNA of the CDR3 is TGCAGCGTTGGCGGACTAGCGGGAATGAACACCGGGGAGCTGTTTTTT. Amino acids: CSVGGLAGMNTGELFF.

Written as DNA, the CDR3 is TGTGCCACCAGTGATCCCTTAAAGACTAGCGGGAGGCTAAGCACAGATACGCAGTATTTT. This encodes CATSDPLKTSGRLSTDTQYF. The chain combines TRBV24-1 with TRBJ2-3, with 13 bases aligning to TRBD2. The CDR3 is made up of 20 amino acids. Germline CDR1 and CDR2: KGHDR and SFDVKD. Unmatched junction bases numbered 11, after V lost 3 bases and J lost 0 bases.

The chain carries TRBV9 and TRBJ2-3, with 11 bases that match TRBD2. With 0 bases clipped from V and 5 bases from J, the junction kept 8 bases outside the gene matches. This CDR3 is built from 17 residues. CDR1 and CDR2 from the germline V gene are SGDLS and YYNGEE. In nucleotides, the CDR3 is TGTGCCAGCAGCGTAGCTAGCGGGGGGCCCCGGGTAGATACGCAGTATTTT. Amino acid sequence: CASSVASGGPRVDTQYF.

The rearrangement links TRBV4-1 to TRBJ1-2; no clear D gene. CDR3 length equals 14 residues. V was clipped by 3 bases and J by 4 bases, with 12 bases between them. Germline V lookup: CDR1 MGHRA, CDR2 YSYEKL. Here the CDR3 DNA reads TGCGCCAGCAGCCATGGAGGGAGGCCCTATGGCTACACCTTC. This codes for CASSHGGRPYGYTF.

V and J are TRBV19 and TRBJ1-5, with 8 positions matching TRBD1. CDR1 is LNHDA, CDR2 SQIVND, per germline (reference sequence). The CDR3 is 16 residues long. The junction had 7 bases not matched to a gene; V was cut back by 6 bases and J by 0 bases. The CDR3 nucleotides are TGTGCCAGTAGAACAGGGGGTCGGGGTAGCAATCAGCCCCAGCATTTT. Its translation is CASRTGGRGSNQPQHF.

In regard to this clone: At the DNA level, this CDR3 is encoded by other sequences in the same sample as well. The chain carries TRBV19 and TRBJ1-1; TRBD1 aligns across 7 bases. Germline V lookup: CDR1 LNHDA, CDR2 SQIVND (reference sequence). The CDR3 has 12 amino acids. Germline trimming cut 3 bases from V and 5 bases from J; bases unmatched to any gene: 0. The CDR3 sequence: CASSIRGTEAFF. Here the CDR3 DNA reads TGTGCCAGTAGTATCAGGGGGACTGAAGCTTTCTTT.

The CDR3 region is CASSGDRVGGVEQYF. The CDR3 bases are TGTGCCAGCAGTGGGGACAGGGTAGGAGGCGTCGAGCAGTACTTC. This sequence joins TRBV2 and TRBJ2-7; the match to TRBD1 covers 9 bases. CDR3 length: 15 amino acids. V was pared by 4 bases and J by 6 bases, with 10 bases of the junction left unmatched. CDR1 and CDR2 from the germline V gene are SNHLY and FYNNEI.

The chain recombines TRBV9 with TRBJ2-6; 10 bases fit TRBD2. V shed 4 bases, J shed 0 bases, and the junction held 4 bases outside the gene matches. The CDR3 is 17 residues long. Germline assignment: CDR1 SGDLS and CDR2 YYNGEE. The CDR3: CASSFSGRPSGANVLTF. The CDR3 DNA is TGTGCCAGCAGCTTTAGCGGGAGGCCCTCTGGGGCCAACGTCCTGACTTTC.

The chain couples TRBV18 to TRBJ1-6; no firm D call. The CDR3 runs to 17 residues. V lost 3 bases and J lost 5, with 17 bases in between. Germline V CDR1 and CDR2: KGHSH, LQKENI. In DNA form, the CDR3 reads TGTGCCAGCTCACCGATGGCCCCTCTCGAGGATAATTCACCCCTCCACTTT. Translation: CASSPMAPLEDNSPLHF.

This chain links TRBV19 with TRBJ2-3; TRBD2 matches at 10 bases. Germline assignment: CDR1 LNHDA and CDR2 SQIVND (reference sequence). The ends lost 0 bases at V and 4 bases at J; junction bases unmatched: 7. This CDR3 is 17 amino acids long. The CDR3 loop is CASSIEGSGRAPDTQYF. CDR3 DNA sequence: TGTGCCAGTAGTATAGAGGGAAGCGGGAGGGCCCCAGATACGCAGTATTTT.

CDR3 amino acids: CASSIVWGDRGGNGYTF. DNA of the CDR3: TGTGCCAGTAGTATCGTCTGGGGAGACAGGGGGGGCAATGGCTACACCTTC. V usage is TRBV19 and J usage is TRBJ1-2; 9 nucleotides agree with TRBD1. The ends lost 3 bases at V and 6 bases at J; junction bases unmatched: 14. This CDR3 has 17 residues. Per the germline V gene, CDR1 is LNHDA and CDR2 is SQIVND (reference sequence). Using reference TRBV19 and TRBJ1-2 for the parts outside the CDR3, the full variable domain is DGGITQSPKYLFRKEGQNVTLSCEQNLNHDAMYWYRQDPGQGLRLIYYSQIVNDFQKGDIAEGYSVSREKKESFPLTVTSAQKNPTAFYLCASSIVWGDRGGNGYTFGSGTRLTVV.

This chain connects TRBV11-2 to TRBJ2-5, with 7 bases fitting TRBD2. The CDR3 sequence is 13 residues long. The V gene end was trimmed by 4 bases and the J gene end by 1 base; junction bases not matched to a gene: 0. Germline CDR1 reads SGHAT; CDR2 reads FQNNGV. CDR3 in amino acids: CASSSGGQETQYF. The CDR3 nucleotides are TGTGCCAGCAGCTCGGGGGGCCAAGAGACCCAGTACTTC.

This rearrangement joins TRBV24-1 to TRBJ2-3, with D maybe TRBD2 (6 bases). Deletions cut 4 bases from V and 3 bases from J, with 13 bases between. This CDR3 contains 15 residues. The germline V gene has CDR1 KGHDR and CDR2 SFDVKD. CDR3 protein: CATSDPGLPTDTQYF. The CDR3 nucleotides read TGTGCCACCAGTGACCCGGGACTTCCGACAGATACGCAGTATTTT.

The chain joins TRBV7-3 to TRBJ1-2; D unclear. The V end was cut by 1 base, the J end by 2 bases, with 11 bases between. The CDR3 is made up of 15 amino acids. The V gene's germline CDR1 is SGHTA and CDR2 FQGTGA. This CDR3 is CASSLNGVGNYGYTF. The CDR3 bases are TGTGCCAGCAGCTTAAACGGGGTGGGGAACTATGGCTACACCTTC.

The chain couples TRBV4-3 to TRBJ1-1; D is uncertain. CDR1 and CDR2 from the germline V gene are LGHNA and YSLEER. There are 13 residues in the CDR3. Trimming cost V 3 bases and J 1 base, with 6 bases left between them. The CDR3 bases are TGCGCCAGCAGCCAGGCCCCGAACACTGAAGCTTTCTTT. Its protein product is CASSQAPNTEAFF.

This clone was detected only once. The rearrangement uses TRBV11-3 and TRBJ1-2, with 10 bases that match TRBD1. CDR1 SGHNT and CDR2 YENEEA come from the germline V gene. V gave up 5 bases and J gave up 8 bases; unmatched junction bases: 11. The length of the CDR3 is 15 residues. The DNA of the CDR3 is TGTGCCAGCAGCCCCCCGGGACAGGGGCATGGGGGCTACACCTTC. Translation: CASSPPGQGHGGYTF. Full variable domain (missing parts from reference TRBV11-3 and TRBJ1-2): EAGVVQSPRYKIIEKKQPVAFWCNPISGHNTLYWYLQNLGQGPELLIRYENEEAVDDSQLPKDRFSAERLKGVDSTLKIQPAELGDSAVYLCASSPPGQGHGGYTFGSGTRLTVV.

The rearrangement uses TRBV9 and TRBJ2-7, with D perhaps matching TRBD2 (5 bases). The germline CDR1 and CDR2 sequences are SGDLS and YYNGEE. This CDR3 spans 17 amino acids. Between the trimmed V and J ends, which lost 0 bases and 3 bases, there was a span of 19 bases. CDR3 amino acids: CASSVDARGDSRYEQYF. DNA for the CDR3: TGTGCCAGCAGCGTAGACGCCCGGGGTGATTCCCGCTACGAGCAGTACTTC.

This clone was seen a few times. The genes are TRBV19 and TRBJ2-4, with 10 bases identical to TRBD2. The CDR3 is 19 residues long. The V and J ends lost 0 bases and 0 bases, in that order; junction bases with no gene match: 8. The germline V gene encodes CDR1 LNHDA and CDR2 SQIVND (reference sequence). CDR3 loop: CASSIESSGGSLAKNIQYF. The CDR3, as DNA: TGTGCCAGTAGTATAGAGTCTAGCGGGGGTTCACTAGCCAAAAACATTCAGTACTTC.

V gene TRBV7-2 combines with J gene TRBJ2-5, with 10 bases lining up with TRBD1. The length of the CDR3 is 15 residues. Trimming took 2 bases from V and 5 from J; bases not matched to a gene: 5. Germline V gene sequence: CDR1 SGHTA, CDR2 FQGNSA. CDR3: CASSLRQGASETQYF. The CDR3 coding sequence is TGTGCCAGCAGCTTAAGACAGGGGGCGTCGGAGACCCAGTACTTC.

The chain links TRBV5-1 to TRBJ1-3; 8 bases fit TRBD1. The V gene's germline CDR1 is SGHRS and CDR2 YFSETQ. The ends lost 0 bases at V and 3 bases at J; junction bases unmatched: 2. The CDR3 totals 15 residues. CDR3 region: CASSLDRGNGNTIYF. CDR3 nucleotides: TGCGCCAGCAGCTTGGACAGGGGGAATGGAAACACCATATATTTT.